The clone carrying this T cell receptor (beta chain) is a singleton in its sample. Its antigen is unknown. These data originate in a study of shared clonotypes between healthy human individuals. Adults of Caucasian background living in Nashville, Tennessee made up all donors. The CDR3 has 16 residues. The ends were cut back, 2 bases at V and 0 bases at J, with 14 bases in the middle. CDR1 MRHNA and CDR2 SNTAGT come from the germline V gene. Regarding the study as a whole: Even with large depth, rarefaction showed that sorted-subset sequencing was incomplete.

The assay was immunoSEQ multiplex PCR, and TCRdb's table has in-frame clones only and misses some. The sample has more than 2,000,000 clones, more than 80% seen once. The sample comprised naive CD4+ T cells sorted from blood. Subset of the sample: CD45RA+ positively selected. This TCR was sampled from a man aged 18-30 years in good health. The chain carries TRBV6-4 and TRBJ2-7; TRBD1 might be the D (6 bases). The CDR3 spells CASSDPLWDTSYEQYF. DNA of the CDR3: TGTGCCAGCAGTGACCCCTTATGGGACACCTCCTACGAGCAGTACTTC.